The clone carrying this TCR beta chain was counted a few times. Using its own MiXCR run on the RT-PCR reads, TCRdb lists one record per CDR3 protein. The repertoire includes roughly 290,000 distinct CDR3 sequences, just over 20% of them detected once, and about 10% sits in the top ten. This entry is derived from a study of response to subunit inactivated influenza vaccine. CDR1 and CDR2 from the germline V gene are SGHDN and FVKESK. The ends were cut back, 0 bases at V and 3 bases at J, with 15 bases in the middle. The CDR3 spans 17 residues. The receptor's source is a man between 50 and 75 years old who received an inactivated influenza vaccine. The sample was PBMCs from blood, taken 21 months after vaccination. The chain is built from TRBV14 and TRBJ2-4; D is tentatively TRBD1 or TRBD2 (6 bases each). This CDR3 is CASSQDLGRGGKNIQYF. The CDR3 nucleotides are TGTGCCAGCAGCCAAGATCTCGGCAGGGGAGGCAAAAACATTCAGTACTTC. Drawing the rest from reference TRBV14 and TRBJ2-4, the complete variable domain is EAGVTQFPSHSVIEKGQTVTLRCDPISGHDNLYWYRRVMGKEIKFLLHFVKESKQDESGMPNNRFLAERTGGTYSTLKVQPAELEDSGVYFCASSQDLGRGGKNIQYFGAGTRLSVL.